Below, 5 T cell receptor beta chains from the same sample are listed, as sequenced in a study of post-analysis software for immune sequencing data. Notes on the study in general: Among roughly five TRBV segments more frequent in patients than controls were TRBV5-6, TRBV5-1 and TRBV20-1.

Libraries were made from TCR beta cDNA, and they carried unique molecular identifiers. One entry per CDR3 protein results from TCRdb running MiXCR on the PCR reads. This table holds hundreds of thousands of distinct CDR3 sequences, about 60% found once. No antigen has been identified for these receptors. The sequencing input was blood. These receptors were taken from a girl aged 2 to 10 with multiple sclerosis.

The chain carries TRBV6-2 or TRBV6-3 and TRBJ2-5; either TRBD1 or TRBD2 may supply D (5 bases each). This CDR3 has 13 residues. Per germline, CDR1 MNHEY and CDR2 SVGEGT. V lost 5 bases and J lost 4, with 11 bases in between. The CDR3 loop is CASSDRLSETQYF. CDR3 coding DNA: TGTGCCAGCAGTGACAGACTATCAGAGACCCAGTACTTC.

For the CDR3, the DNA is TGTGCCAGCAGTTTGAACAGCAATGGCTACACCTTC. Translation gives CASSLNSNGYTF. The V call is TRBV12-3 or TRBV12-4, the J call TRBJ1-2; D is ambiguous. CDR3 length: 12 residues. V was pared by 3 bases and J by 6 bases, with 8 bases between.

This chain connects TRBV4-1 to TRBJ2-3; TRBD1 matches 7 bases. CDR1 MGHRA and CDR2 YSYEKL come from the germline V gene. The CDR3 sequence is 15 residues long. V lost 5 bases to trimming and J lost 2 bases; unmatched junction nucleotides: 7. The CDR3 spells CASSNRDSSTDTQYF. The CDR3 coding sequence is TGCGCCAGCAGCAACCGGGACAGCTCCACAGATACGCAGTATTTT.

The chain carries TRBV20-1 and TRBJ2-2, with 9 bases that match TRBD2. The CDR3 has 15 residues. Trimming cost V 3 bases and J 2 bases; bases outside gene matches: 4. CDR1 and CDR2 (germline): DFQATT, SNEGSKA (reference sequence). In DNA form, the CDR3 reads TGCAGTGCTAGTGTTAGCGGGAGTAACACCGGGGAGCTGTTTTTT. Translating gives CSASVSGSNTGELFF.

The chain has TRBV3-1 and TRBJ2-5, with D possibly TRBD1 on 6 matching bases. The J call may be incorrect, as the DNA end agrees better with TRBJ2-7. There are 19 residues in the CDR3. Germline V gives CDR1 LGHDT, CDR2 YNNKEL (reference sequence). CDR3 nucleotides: TGTGCCAGCAGCCAAGATGTAATGGAGGACAGCACCAGTCCCTACGAGCAGTACTTC. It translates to CASSQDVMEDSTSPYEQYF.